This T cell receptor (beta chain) comes out of a study of OX40 agonist ivuxolimab in advanced cancers. Overall study context: Under the entry rules, prior anti-PD-1, anti-PD-L1 or anti-CTLA-4 therapy was allowed, and roughly 43% had some.

Sequenced by immunoSEQ multiplex PCR; TCRdb stores in-frame clones only, minus some. Among nearly 110,000 clones listed, around 93% were seen once. This clone was counted only a few times. What it recognizes is unknown. Whole-study findings and limits: Expanded clones belonging to CD8+ T cells outnumbered, on average, those of CD4+. At 0.1 to 3.0 mg/kg and by week 6, clonal expansion occurred in CD4+ and CD8+ blood T cells.

Germline lookup yields CDR1 SNHLY and CDR2 FYNNEI. CDR3 length equals 15 residues. Trimming shortened V by 5 bases and J by 1 base, and 14 bases separated the two germline ends. The J gene is TRBJ1-2, the V gene TRBV2, with D uncertain. The clonotype was recovered from an adult with an advanced solid tumor such as melanoma, head and neck, liver or kidney cancer. This specimen was CD4+ or CD8+ T cells sorted from blood, taken in a trial of the OX40 agonist ivuxolimab. The chain's CDR3 is CASSYTQEINYGYTF. The CDR3 coding sequence is TGTGCCAGCAGTTACACCCAGGAAATTAACTATGGCTACACCTTC. The variable domain in full, completed from reference TRBV2 and TRBJ1-2, reads EPEVTQTPSHQVTQMGQEVILRCVPISNHLYFYWYRQILGQKVEFLVSFYNNEISEKSEIFDDQFSVERPDGSNFTLKIRSTKLEDSAMYFCASSYTQEINYGYTFGSGTRLTVV.